The 19 T cell receptor beta chains reported below all come from one sample, sequenced in a study of cytotoxic CD8 clonotypes in ibrutinib-treated CLL. The assay was immunoSEQ multiplex PCR, and TCRdb's table has in-frame clones only and misses some. Here the sample spans tens of thousands of clones, 68% being singletons. The sample here was PBMCs, taken after 12 months of ibrutinib treatment. All receptors derive from a human donor with chronic lymphocytic leukemia.

V gene TRBV4-1 combines with J gene TRBJ1-5, with 7 bases lining up with TRBD1. Germline V gene data show CDR1 as MGHRA and CDR2 as YSYEKL. CDR3 length: 16 residues. After removal of 3 bases from V and 4 bases from J, the junction contained 9 bases not matched to a gene. The DNA of the CDR3 is TGCGCCAGCAGCCAGGTCACAGGGGATCCGAATCAGCCCCAGCATTTT. It specifies CASSQVTGDPNQPQHF.

V gene TRBV7-7 combines with J gene TRBJ2-5; 10 bases line up with TRBD1. V lost 5 bases, J lost 5 bases, and 8 bases stayed unmatched. The CDR3 length is 15 residues. Germline V gene data show CDR1 as SSHAT and CDR2 as FNYEAQ (reference sequence). CDR3 in amino acids: CASSRDRGSTETQYF. The DNA of the CDR3 is TGTGCCAGCAGCAGGGACAGGGGTAGTACGGAGACCCAGTACTTC.

In this sample, this clone turned up once. The V gene is TRBV7-2, the J gene TRBJ1-2; possibly TRBD1 for D (6 bases). Trimming removed 1 base from V and 5 bases from J, with 11 bases in between. Germline lookup yields CDR1 SGHTA and CDR2 FQGNSA. The CDR3 is 14 residues long. CDR3 in DNA: TGTGCCAGCAGCTTAGGAGGGGGTTATTATGGCTACACCTTC. Translating gives CASSLGGGYYGYTF.

The V gene is TRBV5-1, the J gene TRBJ2-6; TRBD1 matches 9 bases. The V gene end was trimmed by 3 bases and the J gene end by 2 bases; junction bases not matched to a gene: 0. The CDR3 runs 15 residues. The germline V gene has CDR1 SGHRS and CDR2 YFSETQ. DNA of the CDR3: TGCGCCAGCAGCTGGACAGGGGCTGGGGCCAACGTCCTGACTTTC. Amino acid sequence: CASSWTGAGANVLTF.

The V and J genes are TRBV4-3 and TRBJ2-1; 9 nucleotides agree with TRBD2. There are 15 residues in the CDR3. Germline assignment: CDR1 LGHNA and CDR2 YSLEER. V shed 0 bases, J shed 10 bases, and the junction held 7 bases outside the gene matches. The DNA for the CDR3 is TGCGCCAGCAGCCAAGAGTGGCGGGGGGGCTGGGAGCAGTTCTTC. Encoded protein: CASSQEWRGGWEQFF.

Only a few counts were recorded for this clone. The gene calls are TRBV30 and TRBJ1-6, with D unclear. The CDR3 length is 15 residues. Between the trimmed V and J ends, which lost 4 bases and 14 bases, there was a span of 24 bases. The V gene's germline CDR1 is GTSNPN and CDR2 SVGIG (reference sequence). The CDR3 protein is CAWTMTWLSGKALHF. In DNA form, the CDR3 reads TGTGCCTGGACCATGACATGGCTCTCCGGGAAGGCCCTCCACTTT.

The rearrangement links TRBV11-2 to TRBJ1-4, with a tentative D call TRBD1 (5 bases). This CDR3 comprises 17 residues. The germline V gene encodes CDR1 SGHAT and CDR2 FQNNGV. V was clipped by 2 bases and J by 5 bases, with 18 bases between them. In nucleotides, the CDR3 is TGTGCCAGCAGCTTATATGGGGGTCAATTCCCAAATGAAAAACTGTTTTTT. Amino acid sequence: CASSLYGGQFPNEKLFF.

The gene calls are TRBV19 and TRBJ1-1; 9 nucleotides line up with TRBD1. The CDR3 spans 14 residues. V was clipped by 5 bases and J by 1 base; unmatched bases: 2. CDR1 LNHDA and CDR2 SQIVND come from the germline V gene (reference sequence). This chain's CDR3 is CASSEQGANTEAFF. CDR3 coding DNA: TGTGCCAGTAGTGAACAGGGGGCGAACACTGAAGCTTTCTTT.

This clone was found a few times. This chain links TRBV7-6 with TRBJ1-2; 7 nucleotides agree with TRBD1. The CDR3 runs to 15 residues. The germline gives CDR1 SGHVS, CDR2 FNYEAQ. The junction had 9 bases not matched to a gene; V was cut back by 1 base and J by 7 bases. The CDR3 protein is CASSLDLGRGVGYTF. The CDR3 nucleotides are TGTGCCAGCAGCTTAGATCTCGGCAGGGGGGTTGGCTACACCTTC.

The chain carries TRBV5-1 and TRBJ1-6, with 9 bases aligning to TRBD1. The CDR3 consists of 16 residues. Germline assignment: CDR1 SGHRS and CDR2 YFSETQ. Losses at the gene ends were 7 bases for V and 5 bases for J; bases not matched to a gene: 10. CDR3 sequence reads: CASRLAGQGDNSPLHF. DNA of the CDR3: TGCGCCAGCCGCCTGGCGGGACAGGGTGATAATTCACCCCTCCACTTT.

The CDR3 DNA follows: TGTGCCAGCAGCTCCCTTGACAGGGCCAAAAACATTCAGTACTTC. The encoded protein is CASSSLDRAKNIQYF. The chain couples TRBV7-9 to TRBJ2-4; possibly TRBD1 for D (6 bases). Germline loops: CDR1 SEHNR, CDR2 FQNEAQ (reference sequence). With 4 bases removed from V and 1 base from J, the gap between germline ends came to 11 bases. CDR3 length: 15 amino acids. Based on the CDR3 plus reference TRBV7-9 and TRBJ2-4, the full variable domain is DTGVSQNPRHKITKRGQNVTFRCDPISEHNRLYWYRQTLGQGPEFLTYFQNEAQLEKSRLLSDRFSAERPKGSFSTLEIQRTEQGDSAMYLCASSSLDRAKNIQYFGAGTRLSVL.

This clone was counted a single time. This rearrangement joins TRBV4-3 to TRBJ2-3; D call uncertain. The CDR3 is 13 amino acids. The V gene lost 0 bases and the J gene lost 3 bases, with 4 bases spanning the gap. The germline CDR1 and CDR2 sequences are LGHNA and YSLEER. The CDR3 DNA sequence: TGCGCCAGCAGCCAAGAAGGGACAGATACGCAGTATTTT. Protein product: CASSQEGTDTQYF.

The chain recombines TRBV29-1 with TRBJ2-3, with D hard to call. The V end lost 4 bases, the J end lost 8 bases, and 13 bases lay between the germline ends. The CDR3 sequence is 12 residues long. The germline gives CDR1 SQVTM, CDR2 ANQGSEA. The CDR3 DNA reads TGCAGCGTTGGACCGGCCGCCGGTACGCAGTATTTT. This sequence encodes CSVGPAAGTQYF.

The chain carries TRBV30 and TRBJ2-7; TRBD1 aligns across 7 bases. CDR1 and CDR2 (germline): GTSNPN, SVGIG (reference sequence). V dropped 0 bases and J dropped 0; count of bases not matched to a gene: 8. CDR3 length: 16 amino acids. CDR3 region: CAWSVPGTDSSYEQYF. CDR3 sequence (DNA): TGTGCCTGGAGTGTACCTGGGACAGACAGCTCCTACGAGCAGTACTTC.

V gene TRBV2 combines with J gene TRBJ2-1; D may match TRBD1 or TRBD2 (6 bases each). Germline loops: CDR1 SNHLY, CDR2 FYNNEI. V was clipped by 7 bases and J by 6 bases, with 22 bases between them. The CDR3 sequence is 16 residues long. The CDR3 region has the DNA TGTGCCAGCAATCCGAGGGGGGCCACGGGCTCCAATGAGCAGTTCTTC. Amino acids: CASNPRGATGSNEQFF.

The genes are TRBV13 and TRBJ2-5, with D possibly being TRBD1 (5 bases). The V gene's germline CDR1 is PRHDT and CDR2 FYEKMQ (reference sequence). CDR3 length: 15 residues. Trimming pared 5 bases from V and 3 bases from J, leaving 16 bases between. CDR3 DNA: TGTGCCAGCAGCCGCCACCGGACGGACAAAGAGACCCAGTACTTC. Translated, it gives CASSRHRTDKETQYF.

There are many counts of this clone. The chain recombines TRBV30 with TRBJ2-1; TRBD1 or TRBD2 may be the D gene (5 bases each). Trimming took 5 bases from V and 7 from J, leaving 18 bases between them. CDR3 length: 14 residues. Germline CDR1 and CDR2: GTSNPN and SVGIG (reference sequence). Here the CDR3 DNA reads TGTGCCTGGGCCGGGACCTATTTGAGGAATGAGCAGTTCTTC. Translated, it gives CAWAGTYLRNEQFF.

The rearrangement joins TRBV7-9 to TRBJ1-6; TRBD1 might be the D (6 bases). The germline V and J ends were trimmed by 5 bases and 8 bases, with 25 bases remaining between them. The CDR3 sequence is 18 residues long. Looked up from germline, CDR1 is SEHNR and CDR2 is FQNEAQ (reference sequence). CDR3 sequence (DNA): TGTGCCAGCAGCAAGGGGGGGACTTTAATGCTTGTGGATTCACCCCTCCACTTT. This sequence encodes CASSKGGTLMLVDSPLHF.

The rearrangement joins TRBV28 to TRBJ1-2, with a weak D call TRBD1 (5 bases). CDR1 is MDHEN and CDR2 is SYDVKM in the germline V gene. V lost 3 bases, J lost 5 bases, and 19 bases lay in between. This CDR3 is 16 amino acids long. DNA for the CDR3: TGTGCCAGCAGTTTTTGGCAGGGCGGCGTAACGTATGGCTACACCTTC. Residues: CASSFWQGGVTYGYTF.